The 11 T cell receptor beta chains in this list originate from one sample, sequenced in a study of blood T cell repertoires in COVID-19. Generated by immunoSEQ multiplex PCR, the TCRdb table keeps only in-frame clones and is missing some. Here the sample spans 110,000 or so clones, roughly four fifths being singletons. Sequencing input: peripheral blood. Source of these receptors: a human donor in a cohort sampled during active COVID-19.

The V and J genes are TRBV13 and TRBJ2-1, with D possibly being TRBD2 (5 bases). The germline V gene encodes CDR1 PRHDT and CDR2 FYEKMQ (reference sequence). V was clipped by 5 bases and J by 3 bases, with 11 bases between them. CDR3 length: 14 amino acids. This CDR3 is CASSPPGSYNEQFF. The CDR3 DNA sequence: TGTGCCAGCAGCCCCCCGGGGAGCTACAATGAGCAGTTCTTC.

V gene TRBV6-2 or TRBV6-3 combines with J gene TRBJ2-7; 14 bases agree with TRBD2. CDR1 and CDR2 from the germline V gene are MNHEY and SVGEGT. There are 16 residues in the CDR3. The ends lost 4 bases at V and 5 bases at J; junction bases unmatched: 7. The CDR3 region has the DNA TGTGCCAGCAGTTCGACTAGCGGGGGGGCCGTAAACGAGCAGTACTTC. Translating gives CASSSTSGGAVNEQYF.

V is TRBV5-1 and J is TRBJ1-2; D gene unclear. The V end was cut by 3 bases, the J end by 3 bases, with 12 bases between. Germline values: CDR1 SGHRS, CDR2 YFSETQ. There are 14 residues in the CDR3. The CDR3 loop reads CASSSSGADYGYTF. The DNA of the CDR3 is TGCGCCAGCAGCTCCTCGGGTGCCGACTATGGCTACACCTTC.

This clone was seen just once. The genes are TRBV20-1 and TRBJ2-1; no clear D gene. Per germline, CDR1 DFQATT and CDR2 SNEGSKA (reference sequence). The CDR3 runs 11 residues. V was shortened by 3 bases and J by 5 bases, with 5 bases between the two germline ends. The DNA for the CDR3 is TGCAGTGCTAGTTTCGACAATGAGCAGTTCTTC. This encodes CSASFDNEQFF.

The chain uses TRBV30 and TRBJ1-1; D ambiguous. The CDR3 consists of 13 residues. The germline V and J ends were trimmed by 4 bases and 3 bases, with 12 bases remaining between them. The germline V gene has CDR1 GTSNPN and CDR2 SVGIG (reference sequence). In nucleotides, the CDR3 is TGTGCCTGGAAAGAGGGAATGGACACTGAAGCTTTCTTT. This gives the protein CAWKEGMDTEAFF.

As for this clone: The junction departs from germline at one end; a sequencing error may be responsible. The chain employs TRBV5-1 and TRBJ1-6; 9 bases line up with TRBD1. CDR1 is SGHRS and CDR2 is YFSETQ in the germline V gene. The CDR3 spans 15 residues. The CDR3 nucleotides read TGCGCCAGCAGCGGGGGACAGGGCTATAATTCTCCCCTCCACTTT. Translation gives CASSGGQGYNSPLHF.

The CDR3 coding sequence is TGTGCCAGCAGCCCCCACGGGGGGAGGTCAACCCCCTACGAGCAGTACTTC. Translation gives CASSPHGGRSTPYEQYF. V usage is TRBV11-2 and J usage is TRBJ2-7, with 7 bases lining up with TRBD2. The J segment lost 2 bases and the V segment lost 5 bases, leaving 15 bases of the junction unmatched. The CDR3 totals 17 residues. From germline, CDR1 is SGHAT and CDR2 FQNNGV.

The chain combines TRBV18 with TRBJ2-3; 10 positions agree with TRBD2. Per the germline V gene, CDR1 is KGHSH and CDR2 is LQKENI. CDR3 length: 15 residues. Trimming cost V 7 bases and J 11 bases; bases outside gene matches: 15. The chain's CDR3 is CASFPQGSGRWGQYF. As DNA, the CDR3 is TGTGCCAGCTTCCCCCAGGGTAGCGGGAGGTGGGGGCAGTATTTT. Combining the CDR3 with reference TRBV18 and TRBJ2-3 gives the whole variable domain NAGVMQNPRHLVRRRGQEARLRCSPMKGHSHVYWYRQLPEEGLKFMVYLQKENIIDESGMPKERFSAEFPKEGPSILRIQQVVRGDSAAYFCASFPQGSGRWGQYFGPGTRLTVL.

The genes are TRBV27 and TRBJ2-7, with TRBD1 as a possible D gene (6 bases). Germline-derived CDR1 and CDR2 are MNHEY and SMNVEV (reference sequence). Trimming left V 5 bases short and J 4 bases short, with 12 bases between. The CDR3 runs to 13 residues. CDR3 coding DNA: TGTGCCAGCAGTCCAGGGGAAAGGTACGAGCAGTACTTC. Translating it yields CASSPGERYEQYF.

In this sample, this clone turned up once. This chain joins TRBV6-5 and TRBJ1-1; maybe TRBD1 (6 bases). Trimming pared 2 bases from V and 4 bases from J, leaving 14 bases between. The CDR3 extends over 15 amino acids. Germline CDR1 reads MNHEY; CDR2 reads SVGAGI. CDR3 sequence reads: CASSYRGGLSTEAFF. For the CDR3, the DNA is TGTGCCAGCAGTTACCGGGGGGGGCTCAGCACTGAAGCTTTCTTT.

The chain combines TRBV7-8 with TRBJ2-5; D is possibly TRBD2 (6 bases). With 4 bases removed from V and 9 bases from J, the gap between germline ends came to 24 bases. Germline V gene lookup returns CDR1 SGHVS and CDR2 FQNEAQ. This CDR3 has 16 amino acids. The CDR3 region has the DNA TGTGCCAGCAGCTCAGAGGCATCCTCCCCCTGGGAGGCCCAGTACTTC. Its translation: CASSSEASSPWEAQYF.